This T cell receptor beta chain was recorded in a study of blood T cells in healthy people across ages. For every donor, a draw yielded ten milliliters of peripheral blood. Combining a sample-barcoded 5' primer with a J-beta primer mix, a second PCR ran for roughly 7 to 12 cycles. All samples yielded 2.5 million or more CDR3-containing paired-end reads. One entry per CDR3 protein results from TCRdb running MiXCR on the 5' RACE reads. Among about 1.4 million distinct CDR3 sequences listed, around 59% were seen once. The V gene lost 2 bases and the J gene lost 4 bases, with 14 bases spanning the gap. The CDR3 has 15 residues.

This TCR derives from a man between 18 and 35 years old in good health. The rearrangement joins TRBV12-3 or TRBV12-4 to TRBJ1-2; possibly TRBD1 for D (6 bases). The source material was blood. CDR3 sequence (DNA): TGTGCCAGCAGTTTAAGACAGGCCTGGGGCTATGGCTACACCTTC. Encoded protein: CASSLRQAWGYGYTF.